The T cell receptor (beta chain) described here comes from a study of blood T cells in healthy people across ages. Notes on the study in general: TCR beta diversity per million T cells fell roughly linearly with age. Researchers judged that diversity estimates from one million T cells fell short of true values.

V lost 5 bases, J lost 0 bases, and 10 bases lay in between. This CDR3 has 13 amino acids. The germline V gene encodes CDR1 DFQATT and CDR2 SNEGSKA (reference sequence). About this clonotype: Its antigen is undetermined.

Combining a sample-barcoded 5' primer with a J-beta primer mix, a second PCR ran for about 6 to 12 cycles. TCRdb analysed the 5' RACE reads with MiXCR anew, one entry per CDR3 protein. The repertoire holds 1.5 million to 2 million distinct CDR3 sequences, with 39% as singletons. What was sequenced was blood. The TCR originated in a human donor in good health. The chain carries TRBV20-1 and TRBJ2-5; a possible D gene is TRBD1 (5 bases). DNA of the CDR3: TGCAGTGCTCGAAGGGGAAACCAAGAGACCCAGTACTTC. Residues: CSARRGNQETQYF.